These 24 T cell receptor beta chains share one sample of origin, sequenced in a study of blood T cell repertoires in COVID-19. Data came from immunoSEQ multiplex PCR; TCRdb stores just in-frame clones and leaves some out. This sample has around 130,000 clones, with around 88% found just once. Sequencing was done on a sample of peripheral blood. The source of these receptors is a man in his fifties or sixties with active or convalescent COVID-19.

The genes are TRBV29-1 and TRBJ1-4; TRBD1 is a possible D gene (5 bases). This CDR3 contains 12 residues. V was trimmed by 6 bases and J by 0 bases, leaving 5 bases between them. The germline CDR1 and CDR2 sequences are SQVTM and ANQGSEA. The CDR3 sequence: CSVTATNEKLFF. The CDR3 region has the DNA TGCAGCGTGACAGCAACTAATGAAAAACTGTTTTTT.

The chain uses TRBV3-1 (or the pseudogene TRBV3-2) and TRBJ2-7, with 7 bases aligning to TRBD2. Germline-derived CDR1 and CDR2 are LGHDT and YNNKEL (reference sequence). J gave up 2 bases and V 1 base, and 5 bases lay outside the gene matches. This CDR3 contains 15 residues. The CDR3, as DNA: TGTGCCAGCAGCCAAGTCCGTGGGGGGGCCTACGAGCAGTACTTC. It is translated as CASSQVRGGAYEQYF.

The V and J genes are TRBV29-1 and TRBJ2-1; 15 bases are a match to TRBD2. The CDR3 sequence is 21 residues long. V gave up 4 bases and J gave up 12 bases; unmatched junction bases: 28. The germline gives CDR1 SQVTM, CDR2 ANQGSEA. This CDR3 is CSVADTGGFFSGTSGRLGQFF. The CDR3 nucleotides read TGCAGCGTTGCTGATACAGGCGGGTTCTTTTCCGGGACTAGCGGGAGGCTCGGGCAGTTCTTC.

This chain uses TRBV5-4 with TRBJ2-2; 7 bases agree with TRBD2. Unmatched junction bases numbered 13, after V lost 4 bases and J lost 4 bases. Germline CDR1 and CDR2: SGHNT and YYREEE (reference sequence). CDR3 size: 17 residues. CDR3 amino acids: CASSRGLQSSGTGELFF. The CDR3 DNA reads as TGTGCCAGCAGCCGGGGACTACAATCCTCGGGCACCGGGGAGCTGTTTTTT.

The chain links TRBV5-1 to TRBJ2-2, with TRBD2 as a possible D gene (7 bases). From germline, CDR1 is SGHRS and CDR2 YFSETQ. This CDR3 comprises 14 residues. The germline V and J ends were trimmed by 1 base and 6 bases, with 10 bases remaining between them. The CDR3 DNA sequence: TGCGCCAGCAGCTTGAAGGGGGGGGCCGGGGAGCTGTTTTTT. It yields the protein CASSLKGGAGELFF.

This clone was seen just once. V usage is TRBV10-3 and J usage is TRBJ1-2, with D unclear. Per the germline V gene, CDR1 is ENHRY and CDR2 is SYGVKD. Trimming took 8 bases from V and 1 from J, leaving 20 bases between them. The CDR3 is 16 amino acids. The CDR3 loop reads CAILPAGSSFNYGYTF. The CDR3 nucleotides read TGTGCCATCCTTCCCGCCGGGTCGTCCTTTAACTATGGCTACACCTTC.

The genes are TRBV19 and TRBJ1-2; 9 nucleotides match TRBD1. V gave up 6 bases and J gave up 1 base; unmatched junction bases: 6. The CDR3 length is 15 residues. Germline-derived CDR1 and CDR2 are LNHDA and SQIVND (reference sequence). In nucleotides, the CDR3 is TGTGCCAGTAGCGCACAGGGGGCTCTTAACTATGGCTACACCTTC. Translating it yields CASSAQGALNYGYTF.

V usage is TRBV28 and J usage is TRBJ2-3; the match to TRBD2 covers 15 bases. The CDR3 extends over 16 amino acids. The germline V gene encodes CDR1 MDHEN and CDR2 SYDVKM. The V and J ends lost 11 bases and 3 bases, in that order; junction bases with no gene match: 9. Here the CDR3 DNA reads TGTGCCGCGACCGGGACTAGCGGGAGGAGGACAGATACGCAGTATTTT. It is translated as CAATGTSGRRTDTQYF.

This sequence joins TRBV3-1 (or the pseudogene TRBV3-2) and TRBJ1-4; D gene uncertain. Germline V gene lookup returns CDR1 LGHDT and CDR2 YNNKEL (reference sequence). V was trimmed by 0 bases and J by 2 bases, leaving 7 bases between them. This CDR3 is 15 amino acids long. CDR3 in amino acids: CASSQERPTNEKLFF. The CDR3 DNA is TGTGCCAGCAGCCAAGAGAGGCCCACTAATGAAAAACTGTTTTTT.

The DNA for the CDR3 is TGTGCCAGCAGTTATACAGGGGGCGCGCCCTACAATGAGCAGTTCTTC. Translation gives CASSYTGGAPYNEQFF. The chain uses TRBV6-2 or TRBV6-3 and TRBJ2-1; 9 bases are a match to TRBD1. With V trimmed by 3 bases and J by 2 bases, 5 bases remained unmatched. The CDR3 covers 16 residues. Germline V gives CDR1 MNHEY, CDR2 SVGEGT.

A few counts support this clone. This chain links TRBV7-9 with TRBJ1-5, with D hard to call. CDR1 and CDR2 (germline): SEHNR, FQNEAQ (reference sequence). This CDR3 has 14 amino acids. V lost 7 bases, J lost 5 bases, and 15 bases lay in between. The CDR3 loop reads CASNELLGDQPQHF. The CDR3 bases are TGTGCCAGCAACGAACTCCTCGGGGATCAGCCCCAGCATTTT.

The chain employs TRBV12-5 and TRBJ1-6; maybe TRBD1 (6 bases). Trimming stripped 6 bases from V and 6 bases from J, with 12 bases between. Per germline, CDR1 LGHNT and CDR2 FRNRAP. CDR3 size: 14 residues. CDR3 sequence reads: CASGIGTRNSPLHF. CDR3 nucleotide sequence: TGTGCTAGTGGGATCGGGACACGTAATTCACCCCTCCACTTT.

This chain links TRBV11-2 with TRBJ1-1; D is unclear. From germline, CDR1 is SGHAT and CDR2 FQNNGV. V lost 4 bases and J lost 1, with 7 bases in between. This CDR3 contains 13 residues. The CDR3 DNA reads TGTGCCAGCAGCTACATAAAGAACACTGAAGCTTTCTTT. Translated: CASSYIKNTEAFF.

This chain links TRBV11-2 with TRBJ2-7; 9 nucleotides agree with TRBD2. Germline values: CDR1 SGHAT, CDR2 FQNNGV. J lost 3 bases, V lost 4 bases, and 4 bases had no gene match. The length of the CDR3 is 14 residues. As DNA, the CDR3 is TGTGCCAGCAGCTGGGGTAGCGGGAGCTACGAGCAGTACTTC. This sequence encodes CASSWGSGSYEQYF.

The J gene is TRBJ2-5, the V gene TRBV18; 14 bases map to TRBD2. V dropped 4 bases and J dropped 5; count of bases not matched to a gene: 6. The germline CDR1 and CDR2 sequences are KGHSH and LQKENI. This CDR3 has 16 residues. CDR3 nucleotides: TGTGCCAGCTCACGACGGACTAGCGGGAGGAGGGAGACCCAGTACTTC. This codes for CASSRRTSGRRETQYF.

This chain joins TRBV19 and TRBJ2-3; 9 bases map to TRBD2. CDR1 is LNHDA, CDR2 SQIVND, per germline (reference sequence). Trimming cost V 10 bases and J 2 bases; bases outside gene matches: 10. CDR3 length: 15 residues. CDR3 in amino acids: CATRDSGSATDTQYF. The CDR3 DNA is TGTGCCACCCGGGATAGCGGGAGTGCCACAGATACGCAGTATTTT. The variable domain in full, completed from reference TRBV19 and TRBJ2-3, reads DGGITQSPKYLFRKEGQNVTLSCEQNLNHDAMYWYRQDPGQGLRLIYYSQIVNDFQKGDIAEGYSVSREKKESFPLTVTSAQKNPTAFYLCATRDSGSATDTQYFGPGTRLTVL.

This chain's CDR3 is CASTLSPGGDYGYTF. In nucleotides, the CDR3 is TGTGCCAGCACCTTGTCCCCAGGGGGTGACTATGGCTACACCTTC. The J gene is TRBJ1-2, the V gene TRBV28, with 7 nucleotides matching TRBD1. The germline V gene encodes CDR1 MDHEN and CDR2 SYDVKM. J lost 3 bases, V lost 7 bases, and 11 bases had no gene match. This CDR3 contains 15 residues.

The V call is TRBV30, the J call TRBJ2-7; a weak D match, TRBD2 (6 bases). The CDR3 contains 14 residues. V was shortened by 3 bases and J by 0 bases, with 12 bases between the two germline ends. In germline, CDR1 is GTSNPN, CDR2 SVGIG (reference sequence). The CDR3 sequence is CAWSPGTYSYEQYF. The CDR3 DNA follows: TGTGCCTGGAGCCCCGGGACTTACTCCTACGAGCAGTACTTC.

The gene calls are TRBV5-4 and TRBJ2-1, with 7 bases identical to TRBD2. V shed 2 bases and J 4 bases; nucleotides not matched to a gene: 3. Germline assignment: CDR1 SGHNT and CDR2 YYREEE (reference sequence). The CDR3 is made up of 14 amino acids. The CDR3, as DNA: TGTGCCAGCAGCTTCCAGCGGGATTACAATGAGCAGTTCTTC. Amino acids: CASSFQRDYNEQFF.

V is TRBV6-1 and J is TRBJ2-3; 8 nucleotides match TRBD1. Trimming removed 4 bases from V and 4 bases from J; junction bases left unmatched: 13. There are 17 residues in the CDR3. Looked up from germline, CDR1 is MNHNS and CDR2 is SASEGT. DNA for the CDR3: TGTGCCAGCAGTGGACGACGACAGGGGACTGCGGCAGATACGCAGTATTTT. Protein sequence: CASSGRRQGTAADTQYF.

This clone was seen just once. V usage is TRBV19 and J usage is TRBJ2-6, with D perhaps TRBD2 (6 bases). V was clipped by 7 bases and J by 0 bases, with 10 bases between them. CDR3 length: 15 residues. CDR1 is LNHDA and CDR2 is SQIVND in the germline V gene (reference sequence). CDR3 in amino acids: CASTWGGSGANVLTF. CDR3 DNA sequence: TGTGCCAGTACGTGGGGAGGCTCTGGGGCCAACGTCCTGACTTTC. The whole variable domain, filled in from reference TRBV19 and TRBJ2-6, reads DGGITQSPKYLFRKEGQNVTLSCEQNLNHDAMYWYRQDPGQGLRLIYYSQIVNDFQKGDIAEGYSVSREKKESFPLTVTSAQKNPTAFYLCASTWGGSGANVLTFGAGSRLTVL.

V is TRBV27 and J is TRBJ2-7; perhaps TRBD2 as D (6 bases). Germline V CDR1 and CDR2: MNHEY, SMNVEV (reference sequence). Deletions cut 0 bases from V and 3 bases from J, with 9 bases between. The CDR3 loop spans 14 amino acids. The CDR3 protein is CASSLSAGNYEQYF. In DNA, the CDR3 is TGTGCCAGCAGTTTATCGGCGGGAAACTACGAGCAGTACTTC.

The chain joins TRBV5-8 to TRBJ1-2; TRBD1 aligns across 9 bases. The CDR3 runs to 13 residues. Per the germline V gene, CDR1 is SGHTS and CDR2 is YDEGEE. Losses at the gene ends were 3 bases for V and 8 bases for J; bases not matched to a gene: 5. The CDR3 sequence is CASSSNRGQGYTF. The CDR3 nucleotides read TGTGCCAGCAGCTCGAACAGGGGGCAAGGCTACACCTTC. The full variable domain, rest sourced from reference TRBV5-8 and TRBJ1-2, is EAGVTQSPTHLIKTRGQQATLRCSPISGHTSVYWYQQALGLGLQFLLWYDEGEERNRGNFPPRFSGRQFPNYSSELNVNALELEDSALYLCASSSNRGQGYTFGSGTRLTVV.

The CDR3 is CASSEAGTGLTDTQYF. For the CDR3, the DNA is TGTGCCAGCAGTGAAGCCGGGACAGGATTGACAGATACGCAGTATTTT. The rearrangement links TRBV2 to TRBJ2-3; 8 nucleotides align to TRBD1. CDR1 and CDR2 (germline): SNHLY, FYNNEI. This CDR3 contains 16 residues. J gave up 3 bases and V 0 bases, and 5 bases lay outside the gene matches. The full variable domain, its missing parts supplied by reference TRBV2 and TRBJ2-3, is EPEVTQTPSHQVTQMGQEVILRCVPISNHLYFYWYRQILGQKVEFLVSFYNNEISEKSEIFDDQFSVERPDGSNFTLKIRSTKLEDSAMYFCASSEAGTGLTDTQYFGPGTRLTVL.